These T cell receptor beta chains were read from a single sample in a study of OX40 agonist ivuxolimab in advanced cancers. Assay: immunoSEQ multiplex PCR; the TCRdb copy retains only in-frame clones and omits some. The profile shows over 30,000 clones, around 80% of them singletons. Material: CD4+ or CD8+ T cells sorted from blood, obtained in a trial of the OX40 agonist ivuxolimab. These receptors were taken from an adult with an advanced solid tumor such as melanoma, head and neck, liver or kidney cancer. The CDR3 runs from the conserved cysteine through the conserved F or W. A D gene is named only where the DNA matches it firmly. The size entry is marked missing in some rows and otherwise reads once, few, many or a size class.

>TRBJ2-2|.|TRBV6-5|.
CASSYAETTGELFF
TGTGCCAGCAGTTACGCAGAAACCACCGGGGAGCTGTTTTTT
>TRBJ1-2|TRBD1|TRBV18|.
CASSPEDRTGGLDYGYTF
TGTGCCAGCTCACCGGAGGATAGGACAGGGGGCCTCGACTATGGCTACACCTTC
>TRBJ1-2|TRBD1|TRBV7-9|.
CASSLRQGDGYTF
TGTGCCAGCAGCTTGAGACAGGGCGATGGCTACACCTTC
>TRBJ2-3|TRBD2|TRBV10-2|.
CASRGLAEGDTQYF
TGCGCCAGCAGAGGACTAGCGGAGGGAGATACGCAGTATTTT
>TRBJ2-2|.|TRBV30|.
CAWSHKEELFF
TGTGCCTGGAGCCACAAAGAGGAGCTGTTTTTT
>TRBJ1-2|.|TRBV5-4|.
CASRQDSRHGYTF
TGTGCCAGCAGGCAGGACAGTCGACATGGCTACACCTTC
>TRBJ1-1|.|TRBV5-1|.
CASSQGTPNTEAFF
TGCGCCAGCAGCCAGGGGACTCCGAACACTGAAGCTTTCTTT
>TRBJ2-3|TRBD1|TRBV6-5|.
CASSSPGQGTDTQYF
TGTGCCAGCAGTTCACCAGGACAGGGCACAGATACGCAGTATTTT
>TRBJ2-5|.|TRBV4-1|.
CASSLRGVSEETQYF
TGCGCCAGCAGCCTTCGCGGGGTTTCAGAGGAGACCCAGTACTTC
>TRBJ1-2|.|TRBV29-1|.
CSVESGVGYTF
TGCAGCGTTGAGTCGGGGGTTGGCTACACCTTC
>TRBJ2-7|.|TRBV6-6|.
CASSYSIYEQYF
TGTGCCAGCAGTTACTCGATCTACGAGCAGTACTTC
>TRBJ2-3|.|TRBV9|few
CASSPGVTDTQYF
TGTGCCAGCAGCCCCGGGGTCACAGATACGCAGTATTTT
>TRBJ1-2|TRBD1|TRBV2|.
CASSDPRGGPYGYTF
TGTGCCAGCAGTGATCCCAGGGGGGGTCCGTATGGCTACACCTTC
>TRBJ2-5|.|TRBV5-6|.
CASSLGGLGYQETQYF
TGTGCCAGCAGCTTGGGAGGTTTAGGGTACCAAGAGACCCAGTACTTC
>TRBJ1-1|TRBD1|TRBV12-5|.
CASGLRGTVDAFF
TGTGCTAGTGGTTTGAGAGGGACAGTGGACGCTTTCTTT
>TRBJ1-6|.|TRBV30|.
CAWSQSGRNSPLHF
TGTGCCTGGAGCCAATCGGGTCGGAATTCACCCCTCCACTTT
>TRBJ1-1|TRBD1|TRBV6-5|few
CASSYGQGTGEAFF
TGTGCCAGCAGTTACGGGCAGGGGACAGGTGAAGCTTTCTTT